This T cell receptor beta chain was identified in a study of CD8 T cells in ankylosing spondylitis. Study-wide points: Clones tied to disease were said to be significantly enriched in matched ankylosing spondylitis synovial fluid. Disease-linked clones were CD8+ and relatively rare in peripheral blood.

CDR3 size: 15 residues. CDR1 and CDR2 from the germline V gene are SGHDN and FVKESK. The V and J ends lost 2 bases and 10 bases, in that order; junction bases with no gene match: 11. This clonotype was seen only a few times. What it recognizes is unknown. Construction of TCR beta libraries was performed using quantitative 5'-RACE with molecular barcodes. TCRdb used MiXCR to reprocess the 5' RACE reads, holding one entry per CDR3 protein. The sample lists fewer than 200,000 distinct CDR3 sequences; about 16% were seen once. This TCR was sampled from a male donor with ankylosing spondylitis or in good health (not recorded which). Sequencing used blood, either unsorted or a sorted T cell fraction (not recorded which). The chain links TRBV14 to TRBJ2-5, with 9 nucleotides matching TRBD1. In nucleotides, the CDR3 is TGTGCCAGCAGCCAAAGAACAGGGGGCAGAGAGGTCCAGTACTTC. Amino acid sequence: CASSQRTGGREVQYF.